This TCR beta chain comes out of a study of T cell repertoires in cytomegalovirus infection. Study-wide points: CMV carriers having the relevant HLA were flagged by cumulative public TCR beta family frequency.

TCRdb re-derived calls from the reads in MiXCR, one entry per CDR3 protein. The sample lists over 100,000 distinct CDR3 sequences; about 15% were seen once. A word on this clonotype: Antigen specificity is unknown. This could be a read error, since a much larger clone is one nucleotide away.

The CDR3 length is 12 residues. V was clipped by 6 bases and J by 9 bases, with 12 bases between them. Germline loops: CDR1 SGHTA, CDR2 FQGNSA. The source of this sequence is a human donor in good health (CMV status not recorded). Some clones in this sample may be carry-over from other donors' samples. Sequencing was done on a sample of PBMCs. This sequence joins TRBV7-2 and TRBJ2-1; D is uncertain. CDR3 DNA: TGTGCCAGCAGGTCTCTAATAACTGAGCAGTTCTTC. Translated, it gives CASRSLITEQFF. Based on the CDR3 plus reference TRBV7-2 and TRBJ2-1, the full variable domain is GAGVSQSPSNKVTEKGKDVELRCDPISGHTALYWYRQSLGQGLEFLIYFQGNSAPDKSGLPSDRFSAERTGGSVSTLTIQRTQQEDSAVYLCASRSLITEQFFGPGTRLTVL.